The rows below give T cell receptor beta chains drawn from one sample of a study of OX40 agonist ivuxolimab in advanced cancers. Here immunoSEQ multiplex PCR was the method, and the copy in TCRdb shows in-frame clones only, minus some. The data show 55,000 to 65,000 clones, around 90% seen once. The sequences come from CD4+ or CD8+ T cells sorted from blood, collected in a trial of the OX40 agonist ivuxolimab. Every receptor here comes from an adult with an advanced solid tumor such as melanoma, head and neck, liver or kidney cancer. CDR3s include the opening cysteine and the closing phenylalanine or tryptophan. The order of the fields is V gene, clone size, D gene, J gene, CDR3 DNA, CDR3 protein. A D gene is named only where the DNA matches it firmly. The size field is filled for only some rows; it gives once, few, many or a size class.

v_call: TRBV30; clone_size: NA; d_call: NA; j_call: TRBJ2-7; cdr3_nt: TGTGCCTGGAGTGGACAGGCCCACGAGCAGTACTTC; cdr3_aa: CAWSGQAHEQYF
v_call: TRBV5-6; clone_size: few; d_call: NA; j_call: TRBJ2-2; cdr3_nt: TGTGCCAGCAGCGCGGATGTCAAGGGGGGCGCAACCGGGGAGCTGTTTTTT; cdr3_aa: CASSADVKGGATGELFF
v_call: TRBV10-2; clone_size: NA; d_call: NA; j_call: TRBJ2-5; cdr3_nt: TGCGCCAGCAGTGAGTACCAAGAGACCCAGTACTTC; cdr3_aa: CASSEYQETQYF
v_call: TRBV5-1; clone_size: NA; d_call: NA; j_call: TRBJ1-1; cdr3_nt: TGCGCCAGCAGCTTGTCTGGTGGTGGGGGCACTGAAGCTTTCTTT; cdr3_aa: CASSLSGGGGTEAFF
v_call: TRBV5-6; clone_size: NA; d_call: NA; j_call: TRBJ2-1; cdr3_nt: TGTGCCAGCAGCTCCCGATTGGTGCAGCGTTACAATGAGCAGTTCTTC; cdr3_aa: CASSSRLVQRYNEQFF
v_call: TRBV5-8; clone_size: NA; d_call: NA; j_call: TRBJ2-7; cdr3_nt: TGTGCCAGCAGCTTGTGGAGCGGAACCTACGAGCAGTACTTC; cdr3_aa: CASSLWSGTYEQYF
v_call: TRBV27; clone_size: NA; d_call: NA; j_call: TRBJ1-5; cdr3_nt: TGTGCCAGTTCCCAATCGGGTATTCAGCCCCAGCATTTT; cdr3_aa: CASSQSGIQPQHF
v_call: TRBV7-9; clone_size: NA; d_call: TRBD2; j_call: TRBJ2-3; cdr3_nt: TGTGCCAGCAGCTCTCGCCCTAGCGGGGGCACAGATACGCAGTATTTT; cdr3_aa: CASSSRPSGGTDTQYF
v_call: TRBV7-9; clone_size: NA; d_call: NA; j_call: TRBJ2-7; cdr3_nt: TGTGCCAGCAGCCACGGTCCCCAGGGCCCCGAGCAGTACTTC; cdr3_aa: CASSHGPQGPEQYF
v_call: TRBV30; clone_size: NA; d_call: NA; j_call: TRBJ1-4; cdr3_nt: TGTGCCTGGACGGTACCCTCTAATGAAAAACTGTTTTTT; cdr3_aa: CAWTVPSNEKLFF
v_call: TRBV10-3; clone_size: few; d_call: NA; j_call: TRBJ1-2; cdr3_nt: TGTGCCATCAGTGCCTCTGGCCAGGCGGCGGGCTACACCTTC; cdr3_aa: CAISASGQAAGYTF
v_call: TRBV18; clone_size: NA; d_call: NA; j_call: TRBJ2-5; cdr3_nt: TGTGCCAGCTCACCACTCCAGGGCTCGAAAGGGACCCAGTACTTC; cdr3_aa: CASSPLQGSKGTQYF
v_call: TRBV11-2; clone_size: NA; d_call: NA; j_call: TRBJ1-2; cdr3_nt: TGTGCCAGCAGCTTAAGGGAGGGGGGCTATGGCTACACCTTC; cdr3_aa: CASSLREGGYGYTF
v_call: TRBV7-2; clone_size: NA; d_call: NA; j_call: TRBJ1-2; cdr3_nt: TGTGCCAGCAGCTCGACCCGCGAGGGCTACACCTTC; cdr3_aa: CASSSTREGYTF
v_call: TRBV9; clone_size: NA; d_call: TRBD2; j_call: TRBJ2-7; cdr3_nt: TGTGCCAGCAGCGTAGGAGGGTCTAGCGGAAACTCCTACGAGCAGTACTTC; cdr3_aa: CASSVGGSSGNSYEQYF
v_call: TRBV29-1; clone_size: NA; d_call: TRBD1; j_call: TRBJ2-7; cdr3_nt: TGCAGCGTTCGCCGACAGGGGACCACCCCGGAGCAGTACTTC; cdr3_aa: CSVRRQGTTPEQYF
v_call: TRBV5-4; clone_size: NA; d_call: TRBD1; j_call: TRBJ1-3; cdr3_nt: TGTGCCAGCAGCTGGGGACAGTCCTCTGGAAACACCATATATTTT; cdr3_aa: CASSWGQSSGNTIYF
v_call: TRBV10-2; clone_size: NA; d_call: NA; j_call: TRBJ2-7; cdr3_nt: TGCGCCAGCGCCCCCGGGACAAATGCCTACGAGCAGTACTTC; cdr3_aa: CASAPGTNAYEQYF
v_call: TRBV6-5; clone_size: NA; d_call: NA; j_call: TRBJ1-5; cdr3_nt: TGTGCCAGCAGTAGAGGGGACCCGAGCAATCAGCCCCAGCATTTT; cdr3_aa: CASSRGDPSNQPQHF
v_call: TRBV5-4; clone_size: NA; d_call: NA; j_call: TRBJ2-1; cdr3_nt: TGTGCCAGCAGCTCGGACAGCTCCTACAATGAGCAGTTCTTC; cdr3_aa: CASSSDSSYNEQFF
v_call: TRBV19; clone_size: NA; d_call: TRBD2; j_call: TRBJ2-7; cdr3_nt: TGTGCCAGTACCTCCGACCGGGGGGGCGGGTCCTACGAGCAGTACTTC; cdr3_aa: CASTSDRGGGSYEQYF
v_call: TRBV5-1; clone_size: NA; d_call: NA; j_call: TRBJ2-2; cdr3_nt: TGCGCCAGCGGCGCTGAATTCTTCTCGAACACCGGGGAGCTGTTTTTT; cdr3_aa: CASGAEFFSNTGELFF
v_call: TRBV10-3; clone_size: NA; d_call: NA; j_call: TRBJ2-3; cdr3_nt: TGTGCCATCAGTGGGGGGTTGGGCACAGATACGCAGTATTTT; cdr3_aa: CAISGGLGTDTQYF